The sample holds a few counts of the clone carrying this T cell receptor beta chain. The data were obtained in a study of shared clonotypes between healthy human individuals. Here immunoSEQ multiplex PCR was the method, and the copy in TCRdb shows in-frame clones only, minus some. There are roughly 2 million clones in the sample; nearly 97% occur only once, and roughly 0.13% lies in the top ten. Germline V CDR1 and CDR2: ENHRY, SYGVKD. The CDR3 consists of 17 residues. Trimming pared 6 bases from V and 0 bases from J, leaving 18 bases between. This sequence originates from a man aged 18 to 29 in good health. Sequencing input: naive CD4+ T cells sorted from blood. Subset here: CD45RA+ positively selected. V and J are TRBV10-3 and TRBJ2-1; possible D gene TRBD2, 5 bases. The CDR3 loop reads CAISPQPGSASYNEQFF. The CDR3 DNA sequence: TGTGCCATCAGCCCCCAACCGGGTAGCGCCTCCTACAATGAGCAGTTCTTC.